Here is one T cell receptor beta chain with its context. Trimming took 3 bases from V and 6 from J, leaving 11 bases between them. CDR3 size: 13 residues. In germline, CDR1 is LGHDT, CDR2 YNNKEL (reference sequence). The data belong to a study of control samples from healthy donors and cancer patients. Clones were read by immunoSEQ multiplex PCR, and TCRdb kept only the in-frame ones, dropping some. The sample has 60,000 to 100,000 clones, approximately 89% seen once. This clonotype was obtained from a man between 50 and 59 years old in good health. Sequenced input: blood. The chain combines TRBV3-1 (or the pseudogene TRBV3-2) with TRBJ1-1; D may be TRBD1 (5 bases). The CDR3 bases are TGTGCCAGCAGCCAGCTCTGGGGCGCTGAAGCTTTCTTT. This gives the protein CASSQLWGAEAFF.